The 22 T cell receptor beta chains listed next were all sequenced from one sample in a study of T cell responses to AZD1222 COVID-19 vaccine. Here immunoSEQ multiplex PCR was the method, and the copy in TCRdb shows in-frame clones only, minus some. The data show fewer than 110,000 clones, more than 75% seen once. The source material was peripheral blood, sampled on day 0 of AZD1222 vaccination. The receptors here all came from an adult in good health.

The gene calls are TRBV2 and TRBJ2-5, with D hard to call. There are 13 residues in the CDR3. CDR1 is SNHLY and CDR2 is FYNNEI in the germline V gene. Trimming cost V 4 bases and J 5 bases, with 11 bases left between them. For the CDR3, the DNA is TGTGCCAGCAGTGGAGGCGGCGTGGAGACCCAGTACTTC. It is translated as CASSGGGVETQYF.

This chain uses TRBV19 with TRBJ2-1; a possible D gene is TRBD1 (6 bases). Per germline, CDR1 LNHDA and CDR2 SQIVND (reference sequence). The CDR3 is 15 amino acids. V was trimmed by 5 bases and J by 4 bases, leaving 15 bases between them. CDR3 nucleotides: TGTGCCAGTAGTTCAGGGGCAGCGGAGTACAATGAGCAGTTCTTC. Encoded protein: CASSSGAAEYNEQFF.

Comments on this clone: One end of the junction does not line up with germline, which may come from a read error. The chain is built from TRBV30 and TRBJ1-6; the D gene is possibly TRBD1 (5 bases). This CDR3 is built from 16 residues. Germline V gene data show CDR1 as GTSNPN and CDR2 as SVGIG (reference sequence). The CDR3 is CAWTAPRGSFNSPLHF. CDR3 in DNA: TGTGCCTGGACCGCCCCGAGGGGATCCTTTAATTCACCCCTCCACTTT. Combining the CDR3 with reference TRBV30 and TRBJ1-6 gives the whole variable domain SQTIHQWPATLVQPVGSPLSLECTVEGTSNPNLYWYRQAAGRGLQLLFYSVGIGQISSEVPQNLSASRPQDRQFILSSKKLLLSDSGFYLCAWTAPRGSFNSPLHFGNGTRLTVT.

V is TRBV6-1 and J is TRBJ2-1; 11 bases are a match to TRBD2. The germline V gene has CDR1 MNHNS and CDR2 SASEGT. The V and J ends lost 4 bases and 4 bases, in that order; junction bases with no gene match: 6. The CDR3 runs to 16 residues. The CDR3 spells CASSGGGTSGYNEQFF. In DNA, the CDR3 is TGTGCCAGCAGTGGGGGTGGGACTAGCGGTTACAATGAGCAGTTCTTC.

Written as DNA, the CDR3 is TGTGCCAGCAGCTTGTTTGACAGGGTGTACGGTGAGCAGTTCTTC. Translation gives CASSLFDRVYGEQFF. The rearrangement links TRBV5-6 to TRBJ2-1; 7 bases agree with TRBD1. J was trimmed by 9 bases and V by 1 base; bases with no gene match: 10. This CDR3 has 15 amino acids. Germline-derived CDR1 and CDR2 are SGHDT and YYEEEE.

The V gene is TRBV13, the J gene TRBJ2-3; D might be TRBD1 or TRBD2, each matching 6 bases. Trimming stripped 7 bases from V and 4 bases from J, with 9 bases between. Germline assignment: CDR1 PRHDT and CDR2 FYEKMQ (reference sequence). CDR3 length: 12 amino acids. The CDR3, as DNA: TGTGCCAGCATGAGGGGGGCAGATACGCAGTATTTT. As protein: CASMRGADTQYF. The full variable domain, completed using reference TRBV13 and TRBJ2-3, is AAGVIQSPRHLIKEKRETATLKCYPIPRHDTVYWYQQGPGQDPQFLISFYEKMQSDKGSIPDRFSAQQFSDYHSELNMSSLELGDSALYFCASMRGADTQYFGPGTRLTVL.

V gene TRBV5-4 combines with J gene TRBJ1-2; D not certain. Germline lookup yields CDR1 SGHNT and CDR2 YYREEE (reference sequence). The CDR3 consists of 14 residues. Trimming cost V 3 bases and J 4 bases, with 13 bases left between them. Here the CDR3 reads CASSSPLGSYGYTF. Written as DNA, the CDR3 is TGTGCCAGCAGCTCCCCGCTGGGATCCTATGGCTACACCTTC. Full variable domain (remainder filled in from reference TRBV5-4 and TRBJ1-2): ETGVTQSPTHLIKTRGQQVTLRCSSQSGHNTVSWYQQALGQGPQFIFQYYREEENGRGNFPPRFSGLQFPNYSSELNVNALELDDSALYLCASSSPLGSYGYTFGSGTRLTVV.

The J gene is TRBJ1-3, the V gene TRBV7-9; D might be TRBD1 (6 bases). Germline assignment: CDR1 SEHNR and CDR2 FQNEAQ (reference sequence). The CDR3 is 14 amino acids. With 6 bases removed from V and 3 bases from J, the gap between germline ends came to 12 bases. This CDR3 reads CASRHKQGGNTIYF. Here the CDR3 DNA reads TGTGCCAGCAGGCACAAACAGGGTGGAAACACCATATATTTT.

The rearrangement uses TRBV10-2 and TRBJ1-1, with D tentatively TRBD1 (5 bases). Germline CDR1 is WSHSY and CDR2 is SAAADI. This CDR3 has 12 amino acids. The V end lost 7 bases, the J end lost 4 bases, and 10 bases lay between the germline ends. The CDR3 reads CASKGRSTEAFF. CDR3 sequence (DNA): TGCGCCAGCAAGGGGAGGAGCACTGAAGCTTTCTTT.

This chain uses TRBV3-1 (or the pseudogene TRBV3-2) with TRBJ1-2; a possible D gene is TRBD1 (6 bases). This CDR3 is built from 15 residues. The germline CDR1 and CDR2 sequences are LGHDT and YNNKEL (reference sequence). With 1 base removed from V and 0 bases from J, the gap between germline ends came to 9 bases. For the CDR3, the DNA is TGTGCCAGCAGCCAAGGGGACACCTCTAACTATGGCTACACCTTC. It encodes CASSQGDTSNYGYTF.

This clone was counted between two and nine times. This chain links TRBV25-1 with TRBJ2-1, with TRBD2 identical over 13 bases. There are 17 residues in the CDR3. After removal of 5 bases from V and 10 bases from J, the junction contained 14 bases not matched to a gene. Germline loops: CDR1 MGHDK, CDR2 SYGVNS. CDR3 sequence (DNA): TGTGCCAGCAGTATCTCTGCCGGGACTAGCGGGGCGGGGGAGCAGTTCTTC. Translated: CASSISAGTSGAGEQFF.

The CDR3 nucleotides read TGCGCCAGCAGCTTGGAGGTGGGGACACCGTATGGCTACACCTTC. Protein sequence: CASSLEVGTPYGYTF. V usage is TRBV5-1 and J usage is TRBJ1-2, with D possibly being TRBD1 (6 bases). Germline-derived CDR1 and CDR2 are SGHRS and YFSETQ. Between the trimmed V and J ends, which lost 0 bases and 5 bases, there was a span of 14 bases. CDR3 length: 15 amino acids.

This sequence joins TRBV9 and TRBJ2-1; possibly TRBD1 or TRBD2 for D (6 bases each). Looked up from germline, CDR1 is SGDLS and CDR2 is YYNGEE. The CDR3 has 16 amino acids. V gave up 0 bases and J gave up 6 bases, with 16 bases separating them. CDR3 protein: CASSVAPGATGNEQFF. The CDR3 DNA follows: TGTGCCAGCAGCGTAGCCCCGGGGGCGACGGGCAATGAGCAGTTCTTC.

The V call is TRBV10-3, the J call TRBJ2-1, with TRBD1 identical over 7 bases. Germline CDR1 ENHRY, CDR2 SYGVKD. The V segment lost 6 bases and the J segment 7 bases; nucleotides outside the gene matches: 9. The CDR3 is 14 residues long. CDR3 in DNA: TGTGCCATCAGCCCGACAGGGATCTGGAATGAGCAGTTCTTC. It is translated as CAISPTGIWNEQFF.

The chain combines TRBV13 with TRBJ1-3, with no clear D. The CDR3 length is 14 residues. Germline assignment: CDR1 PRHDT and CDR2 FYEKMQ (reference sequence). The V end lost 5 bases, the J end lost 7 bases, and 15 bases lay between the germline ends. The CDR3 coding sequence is TGTGCCAGCAGCCCGGTCGTGCGCTTTAACACCATATATTTT. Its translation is CASSPVVRFNTIYF.

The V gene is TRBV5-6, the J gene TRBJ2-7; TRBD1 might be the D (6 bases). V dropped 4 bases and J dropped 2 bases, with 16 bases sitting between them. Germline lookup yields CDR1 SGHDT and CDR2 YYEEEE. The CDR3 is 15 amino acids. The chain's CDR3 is CASSKIPRGTYEQYF. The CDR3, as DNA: TGTGCCAGCAGCAAAATCCCCAGGGGTACCTACGAGCAGTACTTC. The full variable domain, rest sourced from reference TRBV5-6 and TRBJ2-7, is DAGVTQSPTHLIKTRGQQVTLRCSPKSGHDTVSWYQQALGQGPQFIFQYYEEEERQRGNFPDRFSGHQFPNYSSELNVNALLLGDSALYLCASSKIPRGTYEQYFGPGTRLTVT.

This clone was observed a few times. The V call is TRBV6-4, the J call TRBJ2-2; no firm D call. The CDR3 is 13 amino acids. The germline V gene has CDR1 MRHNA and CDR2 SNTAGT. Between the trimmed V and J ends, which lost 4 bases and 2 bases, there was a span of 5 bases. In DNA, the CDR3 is TGTGCCAGCAGTGTCGGCAACACCGGGGAGCTGTTTTTT. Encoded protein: CASSVGNTGELFF.

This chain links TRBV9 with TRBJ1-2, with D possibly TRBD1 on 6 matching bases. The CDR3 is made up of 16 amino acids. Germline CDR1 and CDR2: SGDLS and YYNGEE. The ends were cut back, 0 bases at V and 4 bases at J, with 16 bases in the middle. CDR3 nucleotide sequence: TGTGCCAGCAGCGTAGGAGGGACATCCTCGGTCTATGGCTACACCTTC. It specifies CASSVGGTSSVYGYTF.

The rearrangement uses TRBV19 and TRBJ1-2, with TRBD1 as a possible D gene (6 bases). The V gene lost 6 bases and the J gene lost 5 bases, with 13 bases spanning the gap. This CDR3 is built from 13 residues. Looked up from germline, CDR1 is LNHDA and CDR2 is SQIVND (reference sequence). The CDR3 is CASSEQGGYGYTF. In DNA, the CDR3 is TGTGCCAGTAGCGAACAGGGAGGGTATGGCTACACCTTC.

DNA of the CDR3: TGCGCCAGCAGCTTAGCAGGCGGCAATGAGCAGTTCTTC. Its protein product is CASSLAGGNEQFF. V and J are TRBV5-1 and TRBJ2-1; D unclear. V lost 2 bases and J 6 bases, leaving 9 bases between the germline ends. The germline V gene has CDR1 SGHRS and CDR2 YFSETQ. The CDR3 consists of 13 residues.

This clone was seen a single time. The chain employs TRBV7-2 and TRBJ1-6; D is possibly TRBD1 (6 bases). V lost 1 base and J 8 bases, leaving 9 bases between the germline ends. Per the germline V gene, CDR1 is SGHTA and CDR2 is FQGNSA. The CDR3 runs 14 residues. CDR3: CASSLVPGDSPLHF. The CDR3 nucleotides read TGTGCCAGCAGCTTAGTGCCAGGGGATTCACCCCTCCACTTT.

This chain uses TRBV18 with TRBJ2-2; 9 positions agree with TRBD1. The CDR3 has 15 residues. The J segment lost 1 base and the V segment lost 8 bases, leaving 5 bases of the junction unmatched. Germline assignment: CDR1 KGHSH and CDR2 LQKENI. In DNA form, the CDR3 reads TGTGCCAGCACCCGGACAGGGGTGAACACCGGGGAGCTGTTTTTT. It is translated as CASTRTGVNTGELFF.